The T cell receptor (beta chain) described here comes from a study of shared clonotypes between healthy human individuals (dated by TCRdb to 2019 to 2021). Background for the entire study: The cohort included three men and a couple of women between 18 and 49 years of age. For each donor, CD4 naive and CD4 memory were each given three plates, CD8 naive was given two plates, and CD8 memory was given one plate. To estimate repertoire size and how much clonotypes are shared between individuals, the study performed deep sequencing of blood TCR repertoires from a handful of healthy adults. Different laboratories and diverse techniques were used to prepare libraries and sequence TCR repertoires, to increase sequencing depth and limit assay-specific biases. Per donor, leukapheresis produced somewhere between about 0.94 and 8.9 billion PBMCs.

In the case of this clone: Which antigen it targets is not known. Qualities for individual bases were not recorded, and no much larger clone is one base off.

CD8 naive samples consisted of CD45RO-negative cells that were positively selected for CCR7, yielding a CD45RA+CCR7+ population without TemRA cells. Donors were healthy HIV-negative adults with no recently reported acute infections or vaccinations. All donors were Caucasian adults living in Nashville, Tennessee, USA. Blood was obtained by leukapheresis, after which PBMCs were separated by Ficoll-Histopaque density gradient centrifugation and cryopreserved in liquid nitrogen vapor phase. Analytical flow cytometry was used to check the purity and quantity of every magnetically sorted T cell population. Genomic DNA was isolated from every sorted fraction and measured by UV absorbance on a Nanodrop 2000c. Using the deep immunoSEQ assay, multiplex PCR amplified TCR CDR3 regions from genomic DNA. Genomic DNA extracted from each cell subset was distributed evenly over all wells of several immunoSEQ 96-well plates, and each plate served as one replicate. For sorted subsets, approximately 200 ng of genomic DNA, equivalent to some 30,000 T cell genomes, went into each replicate PCR. Purified libraries were quantified with a Qubit 3.0 fluorometer, sized on a Bioanalyzer 2100, and re-quantified with the KAPA Library Quantification kit. Each immunoSEQ 96-well plate was sequenced on its own single-read 150-cycle Illumina NextSeq 550 flow cell. The source study handled its data this way. Because the immunoSEQ output included only junctional sequences and no quality scores, the filtering could not be the same as the filtering used for full-length reads. Sequences were annotated with PyIR, a Python wrapper for IgBLAST v1.9, using IMGT germline references to assign V/J genes and CDR3. Reads with weak V/J assignments (E-value above 1e-6), missing CDR3, stop codons, out-of-frame junctions, or ambiguous translated residues were removed. V3J clonotypes were defined by identical inferred V gene, J gene, and CDR3 amino acid sequence. The percentage overlap between two repertoires was calculated by dividing the number of shared unique clonotypes by the size of the smaller repertoire. Richness of each repertoire was evaluated using RTK rarefaction, the Chao1 estimator, and Recon v2.1 estimates of unobserved clonotypes. OLGA was used to compute generation probabilities for all TCRbeta clonotypes that the gDNA method yielded from several donors. In its TCRdb copy, this immuneACCESS table keeps in-frame sequences only and misses some clones. Where compared with another copy, unresolved V genes explain less than half of these, and the others have no known cause. From that table come the V and J calls and clone size; the DNA was used to work out D and trimming. Counted in this sample were around 700,000 clones; around 90% of them appeared once. The top ten clones comprise approximately 24% of the sample.

General conclusions and limits of the study: Incomplete sequencing was indicated by rarefaction of sorted-subset datasets, despite the large sequencing depth. Sharing across a few donors was observed for 5% to 6.5% of naive CD4, less than 4% of naive CD8, 2% to 2.5% of memory CD4, and around 0.4% of memory CD8 clonotypes. Clonotypes shared by all four sorted-subset donors showed higher generation probabilities than non-shared clonotypes. Larger estimated clonotype richness was generally found for naive subsets than for memory subsets. The small number of donors limited the genetic and exposure-history diversity represented. Pairwise subsampling led to the expectation that sequencing depth would affect the degree of clonotype sharing among donors. Sampling was limited to blood, and TCR repertoires in tissue likely differ from TCR repertoires in blood.

The specimen was naive CD8+ T cells sorted from blood. The sample's cell subset or site label, in plain terms: CD45RA+CCR7+. This clonotype was sampled from a man aged 25-45 years in good health.

The CDR3 loop reads CASSQLAALYNEQFF. The base sequence is TGTGCCAGCTCCCAACTAGCGGCCCTTTACAATGAGCAGTTCTTC. The chain uses TRBV6-6 and TRBJ2-1, and TRBD2 aligns with 8 junction nucleotides. CDR1 and CDR2 are read off the germline V gene (reference sequence) as MNHNY and SVGAGI. From the cysteine through the phenylalanine, the CDR3 covers 15 amino acids. CDR3 DNA is the only sequence kept; it has 45 bases, read in frame from the first base. Trimming takes 8 bases off V and 4 bases off J; junction bases not matched to a gene: 10.